This T cell receptor beta chain is from a study of T-cell memory formation after mild COVID-19. Across the study: For the most part, TCR clusters were specific to one donor. Study-level findings and limits: Several responding clones turned up in pre-infection memory, indicating that cross-reactive memory may have taken part. Day 15 to 85 contractors were CD4/CD8 balanced; later expanders leaned CD4+.

With regard to this clonotype: Its specificity is unknown.

Amplification by 5'RACE using constant-segment primers produced TCR alpha and TCR beta cDNA libraries that carried sample barcodes and UMIs. MiXCR was run by TCRdb on the 5' RACE reads, yielding one entry per CDR3 protein. In the table there are some 250,000 distinct CDR3 sequences, more than 8% of which are singletons. J gave up 3 bases and V 1 base, and 8 bases lay outside the gene matches. This CDR3 has 16 residues. Germline V gives CDR1 LGHNA, CDR2 YSLEER. This sequence was found in a young man who had mild COVID-19 (a few samples of this study predate the infection). Cell type and time point are not known. The sample taken for sequencing was PBMCs or a T cell subset sorted from them (not recorded which). The chain links TRBV4-3 to TRBJ2-5; TRBD1 agrees at 7 bases. The CDR3 DNA reads TGCGCCAGCAGCCAAGTTGGGTCCGACAGGGAAGAGACCCAGTACTTC. Its translation: CASSQVGSDREETQYF.